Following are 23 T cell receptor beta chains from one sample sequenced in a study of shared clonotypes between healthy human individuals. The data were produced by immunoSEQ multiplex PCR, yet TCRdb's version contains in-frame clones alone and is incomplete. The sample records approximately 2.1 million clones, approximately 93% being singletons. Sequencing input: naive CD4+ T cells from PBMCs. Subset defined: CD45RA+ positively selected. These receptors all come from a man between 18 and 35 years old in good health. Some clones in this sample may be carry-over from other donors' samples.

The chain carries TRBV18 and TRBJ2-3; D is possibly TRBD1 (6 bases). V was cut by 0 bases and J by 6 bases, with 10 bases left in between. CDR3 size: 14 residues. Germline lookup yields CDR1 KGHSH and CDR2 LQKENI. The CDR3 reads CASSPPGGRDTQYF. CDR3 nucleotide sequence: TGTGCCAGCTCACCACCTGGGGGCAGGGATACGCAGTATTTT. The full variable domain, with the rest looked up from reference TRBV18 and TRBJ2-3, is NAGVMQNPRHLVRRRGQEARLRCSPMKGHSHVYWYRQLPEEGLKFMVYLQKENIIDESGMPKERFSAEFPKEGPSILRIQQVVRGDSAAYFCASSPPGGRDTQYFGPGTRLTVL.

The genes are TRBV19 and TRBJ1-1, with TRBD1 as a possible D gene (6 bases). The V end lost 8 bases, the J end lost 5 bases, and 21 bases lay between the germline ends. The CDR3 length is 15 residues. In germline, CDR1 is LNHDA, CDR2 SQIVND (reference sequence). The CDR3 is CASGKLGGIGTEAFF. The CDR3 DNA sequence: TGTGCCAGTGGGAAGTTAGGGGGGATTGGGACTGAAGCTTTCTTT.

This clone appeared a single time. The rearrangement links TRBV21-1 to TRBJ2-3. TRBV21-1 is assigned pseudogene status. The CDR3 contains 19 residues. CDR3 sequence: CASSKPGPVGKSNTDTQYF. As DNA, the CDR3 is TGTGCCAGCAGCAAGCCGGGGCCGGTGGGCAAAAGTAACACAGATACGCAGTATTTT.

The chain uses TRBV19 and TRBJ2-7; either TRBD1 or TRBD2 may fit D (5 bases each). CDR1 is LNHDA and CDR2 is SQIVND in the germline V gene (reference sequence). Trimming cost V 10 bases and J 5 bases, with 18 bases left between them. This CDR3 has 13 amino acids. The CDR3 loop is CATSGTSFHEQYF. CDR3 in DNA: TGTGCCACATCCGGGACCTCCTTCCACGAGCAGTACTTC.

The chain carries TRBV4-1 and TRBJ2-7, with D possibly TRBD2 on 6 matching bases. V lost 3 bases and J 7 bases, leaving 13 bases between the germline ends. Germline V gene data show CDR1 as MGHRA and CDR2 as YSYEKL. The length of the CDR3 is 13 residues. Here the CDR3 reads CASSQGIRGEQYF. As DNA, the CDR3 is TGCGCCAGCAGCCAGGGAATACGGGGGGAGCAGTACTTC.

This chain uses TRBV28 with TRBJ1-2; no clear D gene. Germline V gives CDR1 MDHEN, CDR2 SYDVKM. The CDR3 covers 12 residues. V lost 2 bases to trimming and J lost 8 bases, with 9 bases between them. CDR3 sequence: CASSLIGEGYTF. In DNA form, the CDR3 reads TGTGCCAGCAGTTTAATCGGGGAGGGCTACACCTTC.

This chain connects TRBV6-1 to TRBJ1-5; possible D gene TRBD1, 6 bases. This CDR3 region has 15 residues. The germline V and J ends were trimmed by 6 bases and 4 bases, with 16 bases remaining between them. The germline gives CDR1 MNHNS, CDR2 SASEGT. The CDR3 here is CASRFRQVVNQPQHF. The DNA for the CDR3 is TGTGCCAGCAGGTTTCGACAGGTTGTTAATCAGCCCCAGCATTTT.

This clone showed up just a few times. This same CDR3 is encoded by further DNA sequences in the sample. Written as DNA, the CDR3 is TGTGCCAGCAGCCTTACAGGGGGCCGGAGCACAGATACGCAGTATTTT. It is translated as CASSLTGGRSTDTQYF. The rearrangement links TRBV7-9 to TRBJ2-3; TRBD1 matches at 9 bases. Germline trimming cut 5 bases from V and 0 bases from J; bases unmatched to any gene: 6. Germline CDR1 reads SEHNR; CDR2 reads FQNEAQ (reference sequence). The CDR3 spans 16 residues.

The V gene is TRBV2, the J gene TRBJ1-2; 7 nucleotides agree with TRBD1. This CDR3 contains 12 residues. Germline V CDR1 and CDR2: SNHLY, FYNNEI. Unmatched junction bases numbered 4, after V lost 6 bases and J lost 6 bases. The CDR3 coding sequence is TGTGCCAGCAGAACAGGGGATGATGGCTACACCTTC. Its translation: CASRTGDDGYTF.

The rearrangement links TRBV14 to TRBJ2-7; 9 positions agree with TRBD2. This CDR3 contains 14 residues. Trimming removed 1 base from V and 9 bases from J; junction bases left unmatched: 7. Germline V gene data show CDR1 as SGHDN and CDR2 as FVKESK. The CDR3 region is CASSQGLAGAAQYF. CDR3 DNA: TGTGCCAGCAGCCAAGGGTTAGCGGGGGCCGCGCAGTACTTC. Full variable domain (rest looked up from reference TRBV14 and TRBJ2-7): EAGVTQFPSHSVIEKGQTVTLRCDPISGHDNLYWYRRVMGKEIKFLLHFVKESKQDESGMPNNRFLAERTGGTYSTLKVQPAELEDSGVYFCASSQGLAGAAQYFGPGTRLTVT.

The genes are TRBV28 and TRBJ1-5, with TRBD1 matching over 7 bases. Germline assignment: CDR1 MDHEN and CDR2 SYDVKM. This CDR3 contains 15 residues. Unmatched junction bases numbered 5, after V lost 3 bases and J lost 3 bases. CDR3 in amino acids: CASSLTGTYNQPQHF. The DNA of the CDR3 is TGTGCCAGCAGTTTGACAGGGACTTACAATCAGCCCCAGCATTTT.

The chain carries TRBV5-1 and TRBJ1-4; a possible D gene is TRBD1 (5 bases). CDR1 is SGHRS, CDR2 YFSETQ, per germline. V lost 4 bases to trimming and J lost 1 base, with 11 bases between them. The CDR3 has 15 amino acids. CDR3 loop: CASSLGGRTNEKLFF. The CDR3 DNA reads TGCGCCAGCAGCCTGGGGGGGAGAACTAATGAAAAACTGTTTTTT. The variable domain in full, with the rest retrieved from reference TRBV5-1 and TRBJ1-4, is KAGVTQTPRYLIKTRGQQVTLSCSPISGHRSVSWYQQTPGQGLQFLFEYFSETQRNKGNFPGRFSGRQFSNSRSEMNVSTLELGDSALYLCASSLGGRTNEKLFFGSGTQLSVL.

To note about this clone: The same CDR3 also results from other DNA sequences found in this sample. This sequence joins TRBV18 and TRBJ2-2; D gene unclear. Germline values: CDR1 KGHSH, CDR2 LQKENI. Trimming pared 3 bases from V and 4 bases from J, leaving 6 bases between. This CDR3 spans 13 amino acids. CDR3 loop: CASSPDGTGELFF. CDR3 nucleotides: TGTGCCAGCTCACCGGACGGCACCGGGGAGCTGTTTTTT.

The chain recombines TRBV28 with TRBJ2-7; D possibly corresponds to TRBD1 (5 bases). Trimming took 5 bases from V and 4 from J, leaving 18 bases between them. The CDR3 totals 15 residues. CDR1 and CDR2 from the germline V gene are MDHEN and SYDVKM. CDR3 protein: CASSPRTSWDYEQYF. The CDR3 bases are TGTGCCAGCAGTCCCCGGACAAGTTGGGATTACGAGCAGTACTTC.

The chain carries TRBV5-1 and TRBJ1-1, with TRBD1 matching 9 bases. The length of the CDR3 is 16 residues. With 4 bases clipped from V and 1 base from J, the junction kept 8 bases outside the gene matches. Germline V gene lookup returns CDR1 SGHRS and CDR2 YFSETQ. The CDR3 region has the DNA TGCGCCAGCAGCCCCTCTCGGACAGGGGCGAACACTGAAGCTTTCTTT. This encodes CASSPSRTGANTEAFF.

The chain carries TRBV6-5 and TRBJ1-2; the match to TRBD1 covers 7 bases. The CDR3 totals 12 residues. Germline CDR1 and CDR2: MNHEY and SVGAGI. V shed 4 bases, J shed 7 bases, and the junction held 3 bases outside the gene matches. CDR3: CASSSRQGGYTF. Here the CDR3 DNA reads TGTGCCAGCAGTTCCCGACAGGGTGGCTACACCTTC.

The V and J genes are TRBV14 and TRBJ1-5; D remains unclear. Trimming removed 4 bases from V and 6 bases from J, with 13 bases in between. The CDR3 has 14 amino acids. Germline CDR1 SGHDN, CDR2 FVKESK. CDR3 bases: TGTGCCAGCAGCCTCCTGGGAGAGGGTCAGCCCCAGCATTTT. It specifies CASSLLGEGQPQHF.

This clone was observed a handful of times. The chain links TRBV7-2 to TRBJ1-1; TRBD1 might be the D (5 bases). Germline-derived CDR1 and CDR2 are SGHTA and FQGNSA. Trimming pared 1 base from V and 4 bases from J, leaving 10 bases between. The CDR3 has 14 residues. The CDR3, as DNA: TGTGCCAGCAGCTTAGGGGGTAGGGGCACTGAAGCTTTCTTT. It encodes CASSLGGRGTEAFF.

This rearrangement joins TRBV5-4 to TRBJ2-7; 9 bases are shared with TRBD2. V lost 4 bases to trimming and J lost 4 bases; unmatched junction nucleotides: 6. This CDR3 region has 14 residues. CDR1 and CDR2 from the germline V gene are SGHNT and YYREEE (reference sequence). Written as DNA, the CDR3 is TGTGCCAGCAGCCCTTCGACTAGCGGTTACGAGCAGTACTTC. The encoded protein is CASSPSTSGYEQYF.

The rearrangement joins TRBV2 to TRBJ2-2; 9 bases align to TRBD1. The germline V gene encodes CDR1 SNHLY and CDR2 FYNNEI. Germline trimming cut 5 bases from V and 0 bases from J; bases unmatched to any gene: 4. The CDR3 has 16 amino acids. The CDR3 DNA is TGTGCCAGCAGTTATACAGGGGGCCCGAACACCGGGGAGCTGTTTTTT. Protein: CASSYTGGPNTGELFF.

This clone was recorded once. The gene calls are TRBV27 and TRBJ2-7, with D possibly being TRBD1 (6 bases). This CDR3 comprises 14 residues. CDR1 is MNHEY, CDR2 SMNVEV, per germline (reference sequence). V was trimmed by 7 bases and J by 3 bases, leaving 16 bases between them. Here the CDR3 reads CASKDSDTYYEQYF. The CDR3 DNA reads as TGTGCCAGCAAGGACAGCGATACCTACTACGAGCAGTACTTC.

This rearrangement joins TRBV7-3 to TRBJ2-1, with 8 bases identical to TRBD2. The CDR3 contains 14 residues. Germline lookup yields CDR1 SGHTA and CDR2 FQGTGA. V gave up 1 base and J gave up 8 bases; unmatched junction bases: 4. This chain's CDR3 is CASSLRREGHEQFF. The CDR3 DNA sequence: TGTGCCAGCAGCTTAAGACGGGAGGGCCATGAGCAGTTCTTC.

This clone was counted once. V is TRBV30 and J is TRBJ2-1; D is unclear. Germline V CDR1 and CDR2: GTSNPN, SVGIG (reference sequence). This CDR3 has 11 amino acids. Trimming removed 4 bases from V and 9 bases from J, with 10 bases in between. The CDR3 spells CAWTSETEQFF. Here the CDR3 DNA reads TGTGCCTGGACTTCTGAAACTGAGCAGTTCTTC. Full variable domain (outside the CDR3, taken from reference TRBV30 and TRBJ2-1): SQTIHQWPATLVQPVGSPLSLECTVEGTSNPNLYWYRQAAGRGLQLLFYSVGIGQISSEVPQNLSASRPQDRQFILSSKKLLLSDSGFYLCAWTSETEQFFGPGTRLTVL.